This TCR beta chain is drawn from a study of early stage breast cancer tumors. Study-wide results and caveats: Tumor and normal breast were distinguished via blood comparison in most of the 16 patients. Tumors had about 2.6-fold higher T cell density than normal breast. Unsorted bulk genomic DNA sequencing lacked pairing and functional marker data.

Note on this clone: Its specificity is not known.

Each sample had two DNA replicates, 0.5 to 0.65 ug blood or about 1.4 ug tissue. TCRdb's table, derived via immunoSEQ multiplex PCR, lists solely in-frame clones and lacks some. This table holds approximately 39,000 clones, 65% to 75% found once. The germline V gene encodes CDR1 SGDLS and CDR2 YYNGEE. The V gene end was trimmed by 4 bases and the J gene end by 9 bases; junction bases not matched to a gene: 20. The CDR3 has 17 amino acids. Sample: blood. The clonotype comes from a person between 55 and 69 years old with breast cancer. The chain combines TRBV9 with TRBJ2-7, with 9 positions matching TRBD1. The CDR3 loop is CASSQHGGTGSWIGQYF. The CDR3 DNA reads as TGTGCCAGCAGCCAGCATGGCGGGACAGGGTCCTGGATTGGGCAGTACTTC.